The subject of this entry is one TCR beta chain. This specimen belongs to a study of blood T cell repertoires in COVID-19. Study-wide background: Spain, Italy and the United States supplied samples that represented acute and convalescent COVID-19. T cells, B-cell-depleted T cells, or PBMCs provided the cDNA or gDNA that served as material.

Original data processing: Estimates of nucleated cell counts were drawn from the amplification of reference gene primers. Profiled with immunoSEQ multiplex PCR; TCRdb holds only in-frame clones, not every one. The V and J calls and the clone size are those of that table, but D and trimming were determined from the DNA. This repertoire shows 150,000 or so clones, about 80% found once; its top ten account for approximately 30%. The sequenced sample was peripheral blood. This TCR derives from a woman aged 55 to 70 with acute or convalescent COVID-19.

The DNA of the CDR3 is TGCGCCAGCAGTCAGCAGGGGCAGAGCTCCTACAATGAGCAGTTCTTC. Translated: CASSQQGQSSYNEQFF. The rearrangement joins TRBV23-1 to TRBJ2-1, with D perhaps TRBD1 (6 bases). TRBV23-1 is an ORF, and what it does is uncertain. V was clipped by 3 bases and J by 0 bases, with 12 bases between them. There are 16 residues in the CDR3.